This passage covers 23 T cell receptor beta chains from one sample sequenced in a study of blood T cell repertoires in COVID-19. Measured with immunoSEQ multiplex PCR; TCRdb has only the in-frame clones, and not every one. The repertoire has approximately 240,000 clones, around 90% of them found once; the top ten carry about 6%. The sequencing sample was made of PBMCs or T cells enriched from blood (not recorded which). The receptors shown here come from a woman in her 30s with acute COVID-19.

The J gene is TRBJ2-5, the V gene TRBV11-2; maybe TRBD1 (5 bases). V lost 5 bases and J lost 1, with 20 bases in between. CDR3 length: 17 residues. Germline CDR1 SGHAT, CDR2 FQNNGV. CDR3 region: CASSLGVGAGLQETQYF. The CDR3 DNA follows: TGTGCCAGCAGCCTAGGGGTAGGGGCAGGGCTCCAAGAGACCCAGTACTTC.

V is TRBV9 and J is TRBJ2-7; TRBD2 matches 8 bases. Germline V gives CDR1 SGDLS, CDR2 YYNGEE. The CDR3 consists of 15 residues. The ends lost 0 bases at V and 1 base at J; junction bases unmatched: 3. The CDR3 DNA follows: TGTGCCAGCAGCGTAGGCGGGGGGAAATCCTACGAGCAGTACTTC. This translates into CASSVGGGKSYEQYF. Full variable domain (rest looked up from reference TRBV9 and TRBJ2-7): DSGVTQTPKHLITATGQRVTLRCSPRSGDLSVYWYQQSLDQGLQFLIQYYNGEERAKGNILERFSAQQFPDLHSELNLSSLELGDSALYFCASSVGGGKSYEQYFGPGTRLTVT.

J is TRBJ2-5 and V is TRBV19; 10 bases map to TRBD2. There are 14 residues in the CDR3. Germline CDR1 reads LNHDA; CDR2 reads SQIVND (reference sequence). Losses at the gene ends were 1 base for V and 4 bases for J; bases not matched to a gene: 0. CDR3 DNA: TGTGCCAGTAGTATAGGACTAGCGGGAGAGACCCAGTACTTC. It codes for CASSIGLAGETQYF.

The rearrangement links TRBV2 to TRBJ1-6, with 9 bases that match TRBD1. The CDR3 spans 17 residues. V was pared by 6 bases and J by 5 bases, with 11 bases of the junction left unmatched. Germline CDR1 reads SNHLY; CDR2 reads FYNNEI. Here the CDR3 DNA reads TGTGCCAGCAGGACCCCCGGGACAGGGAGAAATAATTCACCCCTCCACTTT. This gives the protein CASRTPGTGRNNSPLHF. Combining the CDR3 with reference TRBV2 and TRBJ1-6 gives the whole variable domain EPEVTQTPSHQVTQMGQEVILRCVPISNHLYFYWYRQILGQKVEFLVSFYNNEISEKSEIFDDQFSVERPDGSNFTLKIRSTKLEDSAMYFCASRTPGTGRNNSPLHFGNGTRLTVT.

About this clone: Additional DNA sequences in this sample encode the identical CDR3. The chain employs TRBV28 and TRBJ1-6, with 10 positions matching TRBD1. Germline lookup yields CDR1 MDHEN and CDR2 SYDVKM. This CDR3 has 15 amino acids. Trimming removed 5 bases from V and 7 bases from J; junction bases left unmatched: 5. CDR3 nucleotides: TGTGCCAGCAGTCTAGGACAGGGGGGAAATTCACCCCTCCACTTT. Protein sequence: CASSLGQGGNSPLHF.

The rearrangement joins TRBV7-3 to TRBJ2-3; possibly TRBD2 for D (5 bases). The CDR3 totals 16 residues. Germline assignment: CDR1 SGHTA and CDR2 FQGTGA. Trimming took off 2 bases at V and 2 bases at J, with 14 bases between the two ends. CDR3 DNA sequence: TGTGCCAGCAGCTTATTTACGGGAACCGACACAGATACGCAGTATTTT. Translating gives CASSLFTGTDTDTQYF.

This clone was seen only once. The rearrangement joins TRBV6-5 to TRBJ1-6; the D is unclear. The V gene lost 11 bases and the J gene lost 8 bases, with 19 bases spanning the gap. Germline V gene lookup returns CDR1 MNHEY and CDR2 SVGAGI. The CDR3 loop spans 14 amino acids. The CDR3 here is CAFRTSTEDSPLHF. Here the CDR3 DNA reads TGTGCCTTTCGTACCTCTACGGAGGATTCACCCCTCCACTTT.

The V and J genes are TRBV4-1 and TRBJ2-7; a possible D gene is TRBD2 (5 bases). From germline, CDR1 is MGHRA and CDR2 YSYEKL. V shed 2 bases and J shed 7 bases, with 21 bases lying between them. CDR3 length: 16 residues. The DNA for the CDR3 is TGCGCCAGCAGCCAATCTCCCGGGTCCTCGACGGGGGAGCAGTACTTC. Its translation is CASSQSPGSSTGEQYF.

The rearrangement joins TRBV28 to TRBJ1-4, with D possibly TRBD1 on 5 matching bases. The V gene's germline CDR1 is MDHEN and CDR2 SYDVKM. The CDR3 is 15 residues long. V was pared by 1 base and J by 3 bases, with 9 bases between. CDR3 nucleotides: TGTGCCAGCAGTTTATTAAGACAGCCTAATGAAAAACTGTTTTTT. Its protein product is CASSLLRQPNEKLFF.

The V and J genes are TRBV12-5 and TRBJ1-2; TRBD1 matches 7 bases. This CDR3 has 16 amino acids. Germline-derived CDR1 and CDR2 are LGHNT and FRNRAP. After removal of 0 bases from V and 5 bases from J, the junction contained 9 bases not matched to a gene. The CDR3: CASGLVIRGQSYGYTF. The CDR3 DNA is TGTGCTAGTGGTTTGGTAATTCGGGGACAGTCGTATGGCTACACCTTC.

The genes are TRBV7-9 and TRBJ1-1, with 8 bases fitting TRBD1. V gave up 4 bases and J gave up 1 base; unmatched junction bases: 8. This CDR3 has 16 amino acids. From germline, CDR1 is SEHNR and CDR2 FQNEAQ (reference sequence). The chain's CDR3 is CASSSPDRDGNTEAFF. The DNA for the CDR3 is TGTGCCAGCAGCTCCCCGGACAGGGATGGGAACACTGAAGCTTTCTTT.

The CDR3 reads CASSVGAGTSNQPQHF. In DNA, the CDR3 is TGTGCCAGCAGTGTAGGGGCGGGGACCAGCAATCAGCCCCAGCATTTT. The V and J genes are TRBV6-6 and TRBJ1-5; TRBD1 is a possible D gene (5 bases). The CDR3 covers 16 residues. Trimming shortened V by 5 bases and J by 1 base, and 15 bases separated the two germline ends. Germline CDR1 MNHNY, CDR2 SVGAGI (reference sequence).

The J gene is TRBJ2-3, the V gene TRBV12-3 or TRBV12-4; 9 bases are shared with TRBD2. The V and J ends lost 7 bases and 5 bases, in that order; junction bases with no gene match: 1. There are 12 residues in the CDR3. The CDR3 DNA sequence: TGTGCCAGCAAACTAGCGGGAGATACGCAGTATTTT. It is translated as CASKLAGDTQYF.

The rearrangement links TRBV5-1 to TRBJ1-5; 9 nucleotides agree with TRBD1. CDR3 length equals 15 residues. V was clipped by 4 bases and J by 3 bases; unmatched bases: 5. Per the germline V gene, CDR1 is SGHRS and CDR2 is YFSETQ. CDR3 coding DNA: TGCGCCAGCAGCGAGACAGGGGGTAACAATCAGCCCCAGCATTTT. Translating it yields CASSETGGNNQPQHF.

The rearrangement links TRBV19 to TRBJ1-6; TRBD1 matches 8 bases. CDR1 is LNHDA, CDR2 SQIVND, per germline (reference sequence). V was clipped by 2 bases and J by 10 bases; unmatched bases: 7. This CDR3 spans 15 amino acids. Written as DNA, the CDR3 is TGTGCCAGTAGTATACTCGTGACAGGGGAATCACCCCTCCACTTT. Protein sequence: CASSILVTGESPLHF.

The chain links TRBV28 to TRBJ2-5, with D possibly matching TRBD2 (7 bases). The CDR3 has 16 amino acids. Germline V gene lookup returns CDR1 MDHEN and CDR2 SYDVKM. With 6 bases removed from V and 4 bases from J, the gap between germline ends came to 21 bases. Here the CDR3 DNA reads TGTGCCAGCAGCCAACCGAGGGGGGGGCTTGGAGAGACCCAGTACTTC. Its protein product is CASSQPRGGLGETQYF.

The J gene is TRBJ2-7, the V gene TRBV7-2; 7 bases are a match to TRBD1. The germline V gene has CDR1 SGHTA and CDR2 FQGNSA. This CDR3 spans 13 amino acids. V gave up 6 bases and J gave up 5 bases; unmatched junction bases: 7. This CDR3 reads CASSYKGANEQYF. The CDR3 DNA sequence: TGTGCCAGCAGTTACAAGGGGGCAAACGAGCAGTACTTC.

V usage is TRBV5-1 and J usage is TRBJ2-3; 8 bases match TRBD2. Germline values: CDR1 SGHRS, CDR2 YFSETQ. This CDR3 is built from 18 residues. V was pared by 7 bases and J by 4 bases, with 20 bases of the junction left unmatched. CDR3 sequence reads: CASRQFGGGGTRADTQYF. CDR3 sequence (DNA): TGCGCCAGCCGCCAGTTCGGGGGCGGGGGGACCCGTGCAGATACGCAGTATTTT.

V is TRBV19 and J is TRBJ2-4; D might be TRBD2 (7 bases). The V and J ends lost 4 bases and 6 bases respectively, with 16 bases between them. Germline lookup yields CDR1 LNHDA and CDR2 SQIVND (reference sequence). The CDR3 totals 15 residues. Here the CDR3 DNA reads TGTGCCAGTAGTACTGGGGGGGGCCACGGAAACATTCAGTACTTC. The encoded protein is CASSTGGGHGNIQYF.

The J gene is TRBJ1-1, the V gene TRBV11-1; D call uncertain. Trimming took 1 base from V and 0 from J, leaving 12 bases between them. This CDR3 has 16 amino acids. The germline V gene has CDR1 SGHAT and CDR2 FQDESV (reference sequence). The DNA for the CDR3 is TGTGCCAGCAGCTTAGAAGACTCACGGTTGAACACTGAAGCTTTCTTT. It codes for CASSLEDSRLNTEAFF.

The CDR3 bases are TGTGCCAGTAGTATAAGCGCGGGGATAGGCTATGGCTACACCTTC. Its protein product is CASSISAGIGYGYTF. This chain uses TRBV19 with TRBJ1-2; no clear D. The CDR3 runs to 15 residues. Germline-derived CDR1 and CDR2 are LNHDA and SQIVND (reference sequence). Trimming stripped 2 bases from V and 4 bases from J, with 14 bases between. Together with reference TRBV19 and TRBJ1-2, the CDR3 gives the full variable domain: DGGITQSPKYLFRKEGQNVTLSCEQNLNHDAMYWYRQDPGQGLRLIYYSQIVNDFQKGDIAEGYSVSREKKESFPLTVTSAQKNPTAFYLCASSISAGIGYGYTFGSGTRLTVV.

CDR3 sequence (DNA): TGTGCCAGCAGCCAAGGGGGCATGGGTATCGAGCAGTACTTC. It encodes CASSQGGMGIEQYF. The chain is built from TRBV3-1 (or the pseudogene TRBV3-2) and TRBJ2-7, with D tentatively TRBD1 (5 bases). CDR1 LGHDT and CDR2 YNNKEL come from the germline V gene (reference sequence). This CDR3 spans 14 amino acids. Trimming removed 1 base from V and 6 bases from J, with 13 bases in between.

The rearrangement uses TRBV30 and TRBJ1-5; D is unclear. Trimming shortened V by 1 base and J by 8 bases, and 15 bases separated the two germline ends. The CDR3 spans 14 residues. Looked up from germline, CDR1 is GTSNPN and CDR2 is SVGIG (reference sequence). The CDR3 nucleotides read TGTGCCTGGAGTGGAGACCCGGGAGTTAAGCCCCAGCATTTT. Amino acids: CAWSGDPGVKPQHF.